This passage covers 13 T cell receptor beta chains from one sample sequenced in a study of blood T cells in healthy people across ages. A second PCR of about 7 to 11 cycles used a sample-barcoded 5' primer and a J-beta primer mix. TCRdb used MiXCR to reprocess the 5' RACE reads, holding one entry per CDR3 protein. The repertoire holds more than 650,000 distinct CDR3 sequences, with more than 25% as singletons. These data also formed part of another study, on T cells of mothers and their children.

Sequenced: blood. Receptors were obtained from a boy under 18 in good health.

This clonotype was recorded a few times. The chain is built from TRBV29-1 and TRBJ2-3; 10 nucleotides agree with TRBD1. Germline V gives CDR1 SQVTM, CDR2 ANQGSEA. The trim removed 3 bases at V and 4 bases at J, leaving 7 bases unmatched. The CDR3 extends over 15 amino acids. DNA for the CDR3: TGCAGCGTTGAGGAGAGGGACAGGGGACCAGATACGCAGTATTTT. It codes for CSVEERDRGPDTQYF.

This clonotype was seen a handful of times. The gene calls are TRBV29-1 and TRBJ1-2, with D maybe TRBD1 (6 bases). The germline CDR1 and CDR2 sequences are SQVTM and ANQGSEA. This CDR3 has 14 amino acids. V gave up 0 bases and J gave up 8 bases, with 16 bases separating them. CDR3 coding DNA: TGCAGCGTTGAAGACAGACAGGAGGTGAGAGGCTACACCTTC. It codes for CSVEDRQEVRGYTF.

V usage is TRBV10-3 and J usage is TRBJ2-5, with 9 bases aligning to TRBD1. CDR1 and CDR2 (germline): ENHRY, SYGVKD. There are 12 residues in the CDR3. V shed 10 bases, J shed 10 bases, and the junction held 10 bases outside the gene matches. CDR3 sequence (DNA): TGTGCCACACAGGGGGCAGGGGAAGTCCAGTACTTC. It yields the protein CATQGAGEVQYF.

This clonotype turned up a few times. The J gene is TRBJ2-7, the V gene TRBV5-1; D not resolved. V lost 5 bases, J lost 2 bases, and 8 bases lay in between. The CDR3 covers 12 residues. Germline V gene lookup returns CDR1 SGHRS and CDR2 YFSETQ. The CDR3 is CASRESAYEQYF. CDR3 in DNA: TGCGCCAGCAGGGAAAGTGCCTACGAGCAGTACTTC.

The chain joins TRBV11-2 to TRBJ2-5, with D possibly matching TRBD2 (5 bases). The germline V gene encodes CDR1 SGHAT and CDR2 FQNNGV. This CDR3 region has 15 residues. Trimming pared 4 bases from V and 5 bases from J, leaving 17 bases between. The CDR3 spells CASSSSGSGWETQYF. In nucleotides, the CDR3 is TGTGCCAGCAGCTCCAGCGGCTCGGGGTGGGAGACCCAGTACTTC.

The rearrangement joins TRBV6-1 to TRBJ2-7; tentatively, D is TRBD1 (6 bases). Germline V gene data show CDR1 as MNHNS and CDR2 as SASEGT. With 5 bases removed from V and 3 bases from J, the gap between germline ends came to 11 bases. The CDR3 contains 13 residues. The CDR3 DNA reads TGTGCCAGCAGTCCCGGGACAATCTACGAGCAGTACTTC. It translates to CASSPGTIYEQYF.

This chain uses TRBV6-5 with TRBJ1-2; D may be TRBD1 (5 bases). Germline CDR1 is MNHEY and CDR2 is SVGAGI. Trimming left V 0 bases short and J 2 bases short, with 7 bases between. The CDR3 runs to 14 residues. This chain's CDR3 is CASSYSTENYGYTF. Written as DNA, the CDR3 is TGTGCCAGCAGTTACTCGACAGAGAACTATGGCTACACCTTC.

This clonotype was seen only a few times. The chain employs TRBV12-3 or TRBV12-4 and TRBJ2-2; 14 nucleotides agree with TRBD2. V lost 6 bases, J lost 9 bases, and 12 bases stayed unmatched. The CDR3 loop spans 17 amino acids. The CDR3 region is CASRQTSGGAWARELFF. The CDR3 DNA reads as TGTGCCAGCAGACAGACTAGCGGGGGGGCCTGGGCCAGGGAGCTGTTTTTT.

The chain combines TRBV29-1 with TRBJ2-5; 10 positions agree with TRBD2. V gave up 2 bases and J gave up 5 bases; unmatched junction bases: 5. The germline V gene has CDR1 SQVTM and CDR2 ANQGSEA. CDR3 length equals 14 residues. The chain's CDR3 is CSVELAGVRETQYF. The DNA of the CDR3 is TGCAGCGTTGAACTAGCGGGGGTGAGGGAGACCCAGTACTTC.

This clonotype was observed a single time. The chain employs TRBV28 and TRBJ2-3; D is possibly TRBD2 (6 bases). This CDR3 has 14 amino acids. V was shortened by 4 bases and J by 6 bases, with 14 bases between the two germline ends. Germline CDR1 reads MDHEN; CDR2 reads SYDVKM. Written as DNA, the CDR3 is TGTGCCAGCAGTTGGGACTCTCGGGAGGATACGCAGTATTTT. It yields the protein CASSWDSREDTQYF.

This clonotype has just a few counts. At one end the junction does not follow the germline gene, possibly because of a read error. The rearrangement links TRBV12-3 or TRBV12-4 to TRBJ1-2, with D possibly matching TRBD1 (5 bases). This CDR3 is 14 amino acids long. The CDR3, as DNA: TGTACCAGCAGTTTGCGGGACTCTAACTATGGCTACACCTTC. Translating gives CTSSLRDSNYGYTF.

As to this clonotype: The junction shows a germline mismatch at one end, possibly a read error. The V gene is TRBV20-1, the J gene TRBJ1-1; D gene ambiguous. Germline V gene sequence: CDR1 DFQATT, CDR2 SNEGSKA (reference sequence). This CDR3 is built from 13 residues. CDR3 sequence: CSAREAVNTGAFF. DNA of the CDR3: TGCAGTGCTAGAGAGGCGGTGAACACTGGAGCTTTCTTT.

The rearrangement links TRBV5-1 to TRBJ2-7; D is perhaps TRBD1 (6 bases). Looked up from germline, CDR1 is SGHRS and CDR2 is YFSETQ. Trimming stripped 0 bases from V and 0 bases from J, with 13 bases between. CDR3 length: 16 amino acids. CDR3 bases: TGCGCCAGCAGCTTGGCAGGGGCGGACCCCTCCTACGAGCAGTACTTC. This gives the protein CASSLAGADPSYEQYF.